The 7 T cell receptor beta chains listed next were all sequenced from one sample in a study of cytomegalovirus exposure and HLA in healthy donors. Sequencing used immunoSEQ multiplex PCR; TCRdb keeps in-frame clones, though not all of them. The sample gives approximately 180,000 clones, about 89% of which show up once; 2% to 3% is in the top ten. Sample: PBMCs. The receptors here all came from a young man in good health and CMV-seropositive.

The chain has TRBV18 and TRBJ1-2; TRBD1 matches at 10 bases. This CDR3 comprises 16 residues. J lost 3 bases, V lost 6 bases, and 10 bases had no gene match. Germline V lookup: CDR1 KGHSH, CDR2 LQKENI. The CDR3 here is CASSATGGKGDYGYTF. CDR3 coding DNA: TGTGCCAGCTCGGCGACAGGGGGCAAAGGAGACTATGGCTACACCTTC.

V and J are TRBV7-6 and TRBJ2-7; no clear D gene. Trimming stripped 1 base from V and 0 bases from J, with 7 bases between. This CDR3 contains 14 residues. Germline lookup yields CDR1 SGHVS and CDR2 FNYEAQ. The CDR3 bases are TGTGCCAGCAGCTTAGAGAGAAGCTCCTACGAGCAGTACTTC. Protein sequence: CASSLERSSYEQYF.

The J gene is TRBJ1-1, the V gene TRBV9, with TRBD1 matching 8 bases. J gave up 3 bases and V 4 bases, and 8 bases lay outside the gene matches. The CDR3 runs 15 residues. From germline, CDR1 is SGDLS and CDR2 YYNGEE. CDR3 nucleotide sequence: TGTGCCAGCAGCCCCCCGGACAGGGCCGACACTGAAGCTTTCTTT. It specifies CASSPPDRADTEAFF.

The V gene is TRBV5-1, the J gene TRBJ2-5; D perhaps matches TRBD1 (6 bases). The CDR3 is 15 amino acids. V was trimmed by 0 bases and J by 0 bases, leaving 9 bases between them. Germline values: CDR1 SGHRS, CDR2 YFSETQ. The CDR3 protein is CASSLEGVYQETQYF. CDR3 nucleotides: TGCGCCAGCAGCTTGGAGGGGGTTTACCAAGAGACCCAGTACTTC. Full variable domain (missing parts from reference TRBV5-1 and TRBJ2-5): KAGVTQTPRYLIKTRGQQVTLSCSPISGHRSVSWYQQTPGQGLQFLFEYFSETQRNKGNFPGRFSGRQFSNSRSEMNVSTLELGDSALYLCASSLEGVYQETQYFGPGTRLLVL.

The table lists this clone with a few counts. This chain links TRBV30 with TRBJ2-5; TRBD1 aligns across 7 bases. The CDR3 covers 16 residues. The germline CDR1 and CDR2 sequences are GTSNPN and SVGIG (reference sequence). With V trimmed by 5 bases and J by 4 bases, 16 bases remained unmatched. The CDR3 spells CAWSYEERGQGETQYF. The CDR3 DNA reads as TGTGCCTGGTCCTATGAAGAGAGGGGGCAAGGAGAGACCCAGTACTTC.

This chain joins TRBV30 and TRBJ2-5; weak D call: TRBD1 (6 bases). The V gene lost 1 base and the J gene lost 3 bases, with 15 bases spanning the gap. Germline loops: CDR1 GTSNPN, CDR2 SVGIG (reference sequence). CDR3 length: 15 amino acids. CDR3 protein: CAWSGREGGEETQYF. DNA for the CDR3: TGTGCCTGGAGTGGTCGGGAAGGGGGAGAAGAGACCCAGTACTTC.

V is TRBV20-1 and J is TRBJ2-5, with no clear D. The CDR3 runs to 11 residues. Germline V lookup: CDR1 DFQATT, CDR2 SNEGSKA (reference sequence). Trimming removed 6 bases at V and 3 bases at J, with 8 bases between. The CDR3 DNA reads as TGCAGTGCCGCGGCAAAAGAGACCCAGTACTTC. It specifies CSAAAKETQYF.